Presented here are 18 T cell receptor beta chains from one specimen sequenced in a study of post-analysis software for immune sequencing data. The study's findings and limits: Roughly five TRBV segments were more frequent in patients than controls; TRBV5-6, TRBV5-1 and TRBV20-1 belonged to this group.

Antigen specificity for these receptors is unknown. Unique molecular identifiers were present in the TCR beta cDNA libraries. Using its own MiXCR run on the PCR reads, TCRdb lists one record per CDR3 protein. The sample lists 650,000 to 850,000 distinct CDR3 sequences, about 43% seen once, with around 4.7% in the top ten. Sequencing was done on a sample of blood. The receptors shown here come from a girl aged 10-17 years with multiple sclerosis.

The chain has TRBV12-3 or TRBV12-4 and TRBJ1-2; possibly TRBD1 for D (5 bases). CDR3 length equals 15 residues. Trimming took 5 bases from V and 8 from J, leaving 21 bases between them. The CDR3 is CASSPSASLGGGYTF. In nucleotides, the CDR3 is TGTGCCAGCAGTCCAAGCGCGTCCCTCGGGGGGGGCTACACCTTC.

This clonotype has more than one count but fewer than ten. V and J are TRBV20-1 and TRBJ2-7; 9 nucleotides line up with TRBD2. J lost 0 bases, V lost 6 bases, and 6 bases had no gene match. The CDR3 is 14 residues long. Germline V gives CDR1 DFQATT, CDR2 SNEGSKA (reference sequence). This chain's CDR3 is CSAGREGSSYEQYF. The CDR3 coding sequence is TGCAGTGCGGGGCGGGAGGGGAGCTCCTACGAGCAGTACTTC.

The chain is built from TRBV30 and TRBJ2-3; D gene ambiguous. Trimming left V 0 bases short and J 7 bases short, with 5 bases between. The CDR3 length is 11 residues. Germline CDR1 reads GTSNPN; CDR2 reads SVGIG (reference sequence). CDR3 sequence reads: CAWSVPHTQYF. The CDR3 coding sequence is TGTGCCTGGAGTGTACCCCATACGCAGTATTTT. The complete variable domain, with remaining parts taken from reference TRBV30 and TRBJ2-3, reads SQTIHQWPATLVQPVGSPLSLECTVEGTSNPNLYWYRQAAGRGLQLLFYSVGIGQISSEVPQNLSASRPQDRQFILSSKKLLLSDSGFYLCAWSVPHTQYFGPGTRLTVL.

The chain uses TRBV25-1 and TRBJ2-1; D remains unclear. The CDR3 covers 11 residues. Trimming took off 4 bases at V and 7 bases at J, with 5 bases between the two ends. Per the germline V gene, CDR1 is MGHDK and CDR2 is SYGVNS. DNA of the CDR3: TGTGCCAGCAGTGGTTGGAATGAGCAGTTCTTC. This encodes CASSGWNEQFF.

The chain has TRBV6-6 and TRBJ1-5; D gene unclear. The germline V gene encodes CDR1 MNHNY and CDR2 SVGAGI (reference sequence). The CDR3 length is 12 residues. V lost 5 bases to trimming and J lost 5 bases, with 7 bases between them. In DNA form, the CDR3 reads TGTGCCAGCAGTACTAGGGATCAGCCCCAGCATTTT. Amino acid sequence: CASSTRDQPQHF.

In this sample, this clonotype turned up once. This sequence joins TRBV9 and TRBJ2-6, with D hard to call. The length of the CDR3 is 14 residues. Per the germline V gene, CDR1 is SGDLS and CDR2 is YYNGEE. The V and J ends lost 3 bases and 4 bases respectively, with 8 bases between them. CDR3 residues: CASSASIGANVLTF. CDR3 DNA sequence: TGTGCCAGCAGCGCTTCAATCGGGGCCAACGTCCTGACTTTC.

V gene TRBV15 combines with J gene TRBJ2-5; perhaps D is TRBD1 or TRBD2 (5 bases each). The CDR3 loop spans 15 amino acids. V was cut by 7 bases and J by 11 bases, with 26 bases left in between. From germline, CDR1 is LNHNV and CDR2 YYDKDF (reference sequence). The CDR3 coding sequence is TGTGCCACCAAGCCAGATCCGGGGCTTAACAATGAGCAGTACTTC. Encoded protein: CATKPDPGLNNEQYF.

V usage is TRBV7-3 and J usage is TRBJ2-1; no definite D call. The germline V gene has CDR1 SGHTA and CDR2 FQGTGA. Trimming shortened V by 1 base and J by 5 bases, and 6 bases separated the two germline ends. There are 13 residues in the CDR3. The chain's CDR3 is CASSLIANNEQFF. CDR3 bases: TGTGCCAGCAGCTTAATTGCGAACAATGAGCAGTTCTTC.

This clonotype was counted between two and nine times. The chain joins TRBV5-5 to TRBJ2-3; unclear D gene. V was pared by 3 bases and J by 6 bases, with 14 bases between. CDR3 length: 14 amino acids. Germline V gene lookup returns CDR1 SGHKS and CDR2 YYEKEE (reference sequence). This chain's CDR3 is CASSSTLAGDTQYF. CDR3 in DNA: TGTGCCAGCAGCTCCACCTTAGCCGGCGATACGCAGTATTTT.

As DNA, the CDR3 is TGTGCCAGCAGCTTGGACCTAGCGGGGGGTCTAGCCAAAAACATTCAGTACTTC. This translates into CASSLDLAGGLAKNIQYF. The rearrangement joins TRBV7-9 to TRBJ2-4; TRBD2 matches 11 bases. With 3 bases clipped from V and 0 bases from J, the junction kept 7 bases outside the gene matches. Looked up from germline, CDR1 is SEHNR and CDR2 is FQNEAQ (reference sequence). CDR3 length: 18 residues.

In its sample, this clonotype was seen a few times. The chain links TRBV6-5 to TRBJ2-6; tentatively, D is TRBD1 (6 bases). V lost 6 bases and J lost 0, with 18 bases in between. The length of the CDR3 is 18 residues. CDR1 is MNHEY and CDR2 is SVGAGI in the germline V gene. CDR3 DNA: TGTGCCAGCAGCTACAAGGAATTCAGGGGCTCTGGGGCCAACGTCCTGACTTTC. The encoded protein is CASSYKEFRGSGANVLTF.

V and J are TRBV4-1 and TRBJ2-7; no clear D gene. Per germline, CDR1 MGHRA and CDR2 YSYEKL. V lost 4 bases, J lost 3 bases, and 16 bases lay in between. The CDR3 is 15 residues long. This CDR3 is CASSLPLVPRYEQYF. CDR3 in DNA: TGCGCCAGCAGCCTCCCCCTAGTCCCTCGCTACGAGCAGTACTTC.

This clonotype was seen repeatedly, ten times or more. V gene TRBV6-1 combines with J gene TRBJ1-2; 7 nucleotides agree with TRBD1. The CDR3 totals 17 residues. The V gene end was trimmed by 6 bases and the J gene end by 3 bases; junction bases not matched to a gene: 16. Germline V gene lookup returns CDR1 MNHNS and CDR2 SASEGT. The CDR3: CASRPPALLQGDYGYTF. In DNA, the CDR3 is TGTGCCAGCAGGCCACCTGCCCTTCTCCAGGGGGACTATGGCTACACCTTC.

This rearrangement joins TRBV6-6 to TRBJ1-4; weak D call: TRBD1 (6 bases). This CDR3 is 14 amino acids long. With 7 bases removed from V and 6 bases from J, the gap between germline ends came to 15 bases. Germline-derived CDR1 and CDR2 are MNHNY and SVGAGI (reference sequence). The CDR3: CASTNSQGYEKLFF. The CDR3 DNA follows: TGTGCCAGCACCAATAGCCAGGGGTATGAAAAACTGTTTTTT.

V gene TRBV7-9 combines with J gene TRBJ2-7; TRBD1 might be the D (6 bases). CDR1 and CDR2 from the germline V gene are SEHNR and FQNEAQ (reference sequence). The CDR3 totals 12 residues. V lost 4 bases and J 4 bases, leaving 8 bases between the germline ends. The CDR3 loop is CASSYGQYEQYF. Written as DNA, the CDR3 is TGTGCCAGCAGCTATGGACAGTACGAGCAGTACTTC. Together with reference TRBV7-9 and TRBJ2-7, the CDR3 gives the full variable domain: DTGVSQNPRHKITKRGQNVTFRCDPISEHNRLYWYRQTLGQGPEFLTYFQNEAQLEKSRLLSDRFSAERPKGSFSTLEIQRTEQGDSAMYLCASSYGQYEQYFGPGTRLTVT.

The table lists this clonotype with a count of one. The chain joins TRBV7-3 to TRBJ2-3; 7 bases line up with TRBD2. V lost 4 bases and J lost 6; bases outside the gene matches: 10. CDR3 size: 15 residues. Germline lookup yields CDR1 SGHTA and CDR2 FQGTGA. The CDR3: CASSSQAGVSDTQYF. CDR3 nucleotides: TGTGCCAGCAGCTCACAGGCGGGAGTATCGGATACGCAGTATTTT.

The V call is TRBV4-2, the J call TRBJ2-4; D is possibly TRBD1 or TRBD2 (5 bases each). The J call could be wrong; TRBJ2-7 is a better fit for the DNA end. Germline V lookup: CDR1 LGHNA, CDR2 YNFKEQ. The CDR3 runs to 17 residues. CDR3 residues: CASNHPQDGATSYEQYF. DNA of the CDR3: TGTGCCAGCAACCATCCACAGGACGGGGCTACCTCCTACGAGCAGTACTTC.

This clonotype was seen a handful of times. The chain employs TRBV9 and TRBJ2-1; perhaps TRBD2 as D (5 bases). This CDR3 spans 15 amino acids. V was shortened by 0 bases and J by 5 bases, with 12 bases between the two germline ends. Per germline, CDR1 SGDLS and CDR2 YYNGEE. The CDR3: CASSVAAGFDNEQFF. The CDR3 nucleotides are TGTGCCAGCAGCGTAGCGGCGGGCTTTGACAATGAGCAGTTCTTC.